This TCR beta chain was sequenced in a study of OX40 agonist ivuxolimab in advanced cancers. The CDR3 is 18 residues long. Germline V lookup: CDR1 SGHTS, CDR2 YDEGEE. V was pared by 2 bases and J by 5 bases, with 15 bases of the junction left unmatched. Sampling of blood occurred at baseline, cycle 4 day 1, and cycle 7 day 1. Clones were read by immunoSEQ multiplex PCR, and TCRdb kept only the in-frame ones, dropping some. Among tens of thousands of clones listed, more than 70% were seen once. The specimen comprised CD4+ or CD8+ T cells sorted from blood, sampled in a trial of the OX40 agonist ivuxolimab. This clonotype was sampled from an adult with an advanced solid tumor such as melanoma, head and neck, liver or kidney cancer. The rearrangement links TRBV5-8 to TRBJ1-4; 7 bases map to TRBD1. The CDR3 protein is CASSLPGTAGTVNEKLFF. CDR3 bases: TGTGCCAGCAGCTTACCTGGAACCGCCGGGACAGTAAATGAAAAACTGTTTTTT.